A selection of T cell receptor beta chains follows, all from one sample in a study of human T cells and chemical hapten exposure. One entry per CDR3 protein, called by TCRdb with MiXCR from the RACE reads. The sample lists about 380,000 distinct CDR3 sequences; just under 6.5% were seen once. Sequencing used whole blood, obtained in connection with sensitization to the hapten diphenylcyclopropenone (DPC). Receptors were obtained from a woman aged 18-29 years with alopecia areata. Some clones in this sample may be carry-over from other donors' samples. The CDR3 runs from the conserved cysteine through the conserved F or W. The D gene is left open where the match is weak. Rows may omit the clone size; those that give it use once, few, many or a size class.

clone size | D gene | J gene | V gene | CDR3 DNA | CDR3 protein
NA | NA | TRBJ1-2 | TRBV6-1 | TGTGCCAGCAGATATGGGGGTGATAACTATGGCTACACCTTC | CASRYGGDNYGYTF
few | NA | TRBJ2-6 | TRBV6-2/TRBV6-3 | TGTGCCAGCAGCTCTCGGGGCACTACCCGCAACTCTGGGGCCAACGTCCTGACTTTC | CASSSRGTTRNSGANVLTF
few | TRBD1 | TRBJ1-5 | TRBV27 | TGTGCCAGCAGTTTAACAGGGGGGGCCTATCAGCCCCAGCATTTT | CASSLTGGAYQPQHF
few | NA | TRBJ1-1 | TRBV12-3/TRBV12-4 | TGTGCCAGCAGCTACGGACGGAGCACTGAAGCTTTCTTT | CASSYGRSTEAFF
few | TRBD1 | TRBJ1-5 | TRBV19 | TGTGCCAGTAACGCTGGGACAGCGGGGAGCAATCAGCCCCAGCATTTT | CASNAGTAGSNQPQHF
NA | NA | TRBJ1-1 | TRBV7-2 | TGTGCCAGCAGCCCGCACAAGGTCACTGAAGCTTTCTTT | CASSPHKVTEAFF
many | NA | TRBJ1-1 | TRBV12-5 | TGTGCTGGGCAACAAGAATATATGAACACTGAAGCTTTCTTT | CAGQQEYMNTEAFF
few | TRBD2 | TRBJ2-5 | TRBV6-2/TRBV6-3 | TGTGCCAGCAGTGCCGCCCGGACTAGCGGGGTGCCCTCAGAGACCCAGTACTTC | CASSAARTSGVPSETQYF
NA | NA | TRBJ1-2 | TRBV7-2 | TGTGCCAGCAGCTCCGGGTTCGGCTATGGCTACACCTTC | CASSSGFGYGYTF
few | NA | TRBJ2-6 | TRBV27 | TGTGCCAGCAGTTTAAGGGACCTACAGGGATCTGGGGCCAACGTCCTGACTTTC | CASSLRDLQGSGANVLTF
many | NA | TRBJ1-1 | TRBV2 | TGTGCCAGCACTAGCATAATCGAAGCTTTCTTT | CASTSIIEAFF
many | TRBD1 | TRBJ1-5 | TRBV2 | TGTGCCAGCGGCGAACAGGGGAAGGAGCTAAGCAATCAGCCCCAGCATTTT | CASGEQGKELSNQPQHF
many | TRBD1 | TRBJ2-7 | TRBV20-1 | TGCAGTGCTAGAGATCAAAGGGGGCGCGCCTCCTACGAGCAGTACTTC | CSARDQRGRASYEQYF
many | TRBD1 | TRBJ2-5 | TRBV7-2 | TGTGCCAGCAGCTCCGGACAGGGTCAGACCCAGTACTTC | CASSSGQGQTQYF
few | TRBD1 | TRBJ2-7 | TRBV5-6 | TGTGCCAGCAGCTTGAACCAGGGGGCGCAACTAGACGAGCAGTACTTC | CASSLNQGAQLDEQYF
few | NA | TRBJ2-1 | TRBV27 | TGTGCCAGCACGGACGGAAGCTCCTACAATGAGCAGTTCTTC | CASTDGSSYNEQFF
many | NA | TRBJ1-2 | TRBV3-1 | TGTGCCAGCAGCCAAGGCGGCGGGGCAGGCTATGGCTACACCTTC | CASSQGGGAGYGYTF
few | TRBD2 | TRBJ2-3 | TRBV4-1 | TGCGCCAGCAGCCAAGCTAGCGGGGGACCCACAGATACGCAGTATTTT | CASSQASGGPTDTQYF
many | NA | TRBJ1-1 | TRBV29-1 | TGCAGCGCCCGAATCAGGGCTGAAGCTTTCTTT | CSARIRAEAFF
many | NA | TRBJ1-4 | TRBV5-1 | TGCGCCAGCAGCCTGCGGGACTCCGGGAATGAAAAACTGTTTTTT | CASSLRDSGNEKLFF
many | TRBD1 | TRBJ1-2 | TRBV4-3 | TGCGCCAGCAGCCAAGAAACAGGGGGCTATGGCTACACCTTC | CASSQETGGYGYTF
NA | NA | TRBJ2-3 | TRBV3-1 | TGTGCCAGCAGCCCGAGGGGCGGGTCAACCACAGATACGCAGTATTTT | CASSPRGGSTTDTQYF
NA | NA | TRBJ2-4 | TRBV28 | TGTGCCAGCCAGCGACTCAACATTCAGTACTTC | CASQRLNIQYF
NA | TRBD1 | TRBJ2-1 | TRBV5-1 | TGCGCCAGCAGCTTGGAAGGGACAGGGACGAGTTTAGAGCAGTTCTTC | CASSLEGTGTSLEQFF
many | NA | TRBJ2-1 | TRBV12-3/TRBV12-4 | TGTGCCAGCAGTCCCCGAGCCCACAATGAGCAGTTCTTC | CASSPRAHNEQFF
few | TRBD2 | TRBJ2-3 | TRBV11-2 | TGTGCCAGCAGCTTAAACGGCGGGGGGGCCCCAGATACGCAGTATTTT | CASSLNGGGAPDTQYF
NA | TRBD2 | TRBJ2-3 | TRBV4-1 | TGCGCCAGCAGCCCGGGTCCGGGGGGGGGCGATACGCAGTATTTT | CASSPGPGGGDTQYF
NA | TRBD2 | TRBJ2-3 | TRBV5-1 | TGCGCCAGCAGCTTTCGGTATAGCGGGAACACAGATACGCAGTATTTT | CASSFRYSGNTDTQYF
many | NA | TRBJ1-2 | TRBV9 | TGTGCCAGCAGCGTAGGGGAGTGGGACTATGGCTACACCTTC | CASSVGEWDYGYTF
many | NA | TRBJ1-1 | TRBV4-3 | TGCGCCAGCAGCCATGAAGGCGCCTCGAACACTGAAGCTTTCTTT | CASSHEGASNTEAFF
many | NA | TRBJ1-2 | TRBV4-3 | TGCGCCAGCAGCCAAGGATCCAGGGGAACTGGCTACACCTTC | CASSQGSRGTGYTF
many | NA | TRBJ2-1 | TRBV3-1 | TGTGCCAGCAGCCAAGGGGCCGGGGCCCCCTACAATGAGCAGTTCTTC | CASSQGAGAPYNEQFF
many | TRBD1 | TRBJ1-2 | TRBV20-1 | TGCAGTGCTAGAAACAGGGGGTCCAACTATGGCTACACCTTC | CSARNRGSNYGYTF
NA | TRBD2 | TRBJ2-1 | TRBV12-5 | TGTGCTAGTGGTTTGGGAGCGGGGAACGCCCCCAATGAGCAGTTCTTC | CASGLGAGNAPNEQFF
NA | NA | TRBJ2-6 | TRBV15 | TGTGCCACCAGCAGAACAGGATCTGGGGCCAACGTCCTGACTTTC | CATSRTGSGANVLTF
many | TRBD2 | TRBJ2-3 | TRBV4-1 | TGCGCCAGCAGCCGTCAGCGGGGGGCCGGAGGCACAGATACGCAGTATTTT | CASSRQRGAGGTDTQYF
many | TRBD1 | TRBJ1-3 | TRBV7-6 | TGTGCCAGCAGCTTAACCACCGGGACAGGGGTCTCGTCTGGAAACACCATATATTTT | CASSLTTGTGVSSGNTIYF
few | NA | TRBJ2-7 | TRBV4-2 | TGTGCCAGCAGCCAAGAGATTACTCCCGAGCAGTACTTC | CASSQEITPEQYF
many | NA | TRBJ1-2 | TRBV10-3 | TGTGCCATCAGTGAGGGGCCTAACTATGGCTACACCTTC | CAISEGPNYGYTF
NA | TRBD1 | TRBJ2-5 | TRBV11-1 | TGTGCCAGCAGCTGGGGTTCGACAGGGCTAGAAGAGACCCAGTACTTC | CASSWGSTGLEETQYF
few | NA | TRBJ1-1 | TRBV20-1 | TGCAGTGCCTTGAGAAGAGCTTTCTTT | CSALRRAFF
many | TRBD1 | TRBJ2-7 | TRBV4-3 | TGCGCCAGCAGCCACCGCCGGGACAGAAGATACGAGCAGTACTTC | CASSHRRDRRYEQYF
NA | TRBD1 | TRBJ2-7 | TRBV6-5 | TGTGCCAGCAGTAGGTTGGGACAGACCTACGAGCAGTACTTC | CASSRLGQTYEQYF
few | NA | TRBJ2-3 | TRBV27 | TGTGCCAGCAGCCCTCAGACCACAGATACGCAGTATTTT | CASSPQTTDTQYF
few | NA | TRBJ1-1 | TRBV15 | TGTGCCACCGGGCCTATTTTGAACACTGAAGCTTTCTTT | CATGPILNTEAFF
few | TRBD2 | TRBJ2-2 | TRBV6-2/TRBV6-3 | TGTGCCAGCAGTTACACCCGGGGGGGCGCTCTCCCCGGGGAGCTGTTTTTT | CASSYTRGGALPGELFF
many | NA | TRBJ1-1 | TRBV6-1 | TGTGCCAGCAGTGCCCTTCAAGCTTTCTTT | CASSALQAFF
NA | NA | TRBJ1-3 | TRBV18 | TGTGCCAGCCTTATAGGCAGCGGCTCTGGAAACACCATATATTTT | CASLIGSGSGNTIYF
few | NA | TRBJ2-7 | TRBV28 | TGTGCCAGCAGCCATCCTCAATCGGGCGAGCAGTACTTC | CASSHPQSGEQYF
many | NA | TRBJ1-5 | TRBV6-5 | TGTGCCAGCGCCCTGAGGGGGAGCAATCAGCCCCAGCATTTT | CASALRGSNQPQHF
NA | TRBD1 | TRBJ1-2 | TRBV18 | TGTGCCAGCTCACCACCGGGACAGAGAGACTACACCTTC | CASSPPGQRDYTF
few | NA | TRBJ2-3 | TRBV5-4 | TGTGCCAGCAGCTTGGGACAAGGGGACGCCACAGATACGCAGTATTTT | CASSLGQGDATDTQYF